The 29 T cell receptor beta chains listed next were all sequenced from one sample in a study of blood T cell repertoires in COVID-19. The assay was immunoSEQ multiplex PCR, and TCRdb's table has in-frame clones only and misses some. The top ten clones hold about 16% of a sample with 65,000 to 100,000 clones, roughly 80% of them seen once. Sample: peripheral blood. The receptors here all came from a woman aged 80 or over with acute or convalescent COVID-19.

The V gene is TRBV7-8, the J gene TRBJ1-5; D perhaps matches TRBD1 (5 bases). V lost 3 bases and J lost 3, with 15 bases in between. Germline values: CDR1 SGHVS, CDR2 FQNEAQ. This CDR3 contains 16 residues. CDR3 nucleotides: TGTGCCAGCAGCTTCCTCAGGGTCTCGGACAATCAGCCCCAGCATTTT. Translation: CASSFLRVSDNQPQHF.

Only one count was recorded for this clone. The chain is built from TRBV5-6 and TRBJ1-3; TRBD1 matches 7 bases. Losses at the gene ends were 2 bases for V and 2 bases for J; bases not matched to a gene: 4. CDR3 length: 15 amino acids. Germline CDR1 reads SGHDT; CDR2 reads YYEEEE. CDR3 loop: CASSLGGQAGNTIYF. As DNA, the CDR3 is TGTGCCAGCAGCTTAGGAGGACAGGCTGGAAACACCATATATTTT. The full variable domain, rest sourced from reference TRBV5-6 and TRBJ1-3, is DAGVTQSPTHLIKTRGQQVTLRCSPKSGHDTVSWYQQALGQGPQFIFQYYEEEERQRGNFPDRFSGHQFPNYSSELNVNALLLGDSALYLCASSLGGQAGNTIYFGEGSWLTVV.

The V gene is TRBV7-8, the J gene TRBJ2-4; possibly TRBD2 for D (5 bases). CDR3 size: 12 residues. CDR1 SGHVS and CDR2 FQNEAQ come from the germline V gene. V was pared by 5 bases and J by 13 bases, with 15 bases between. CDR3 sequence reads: CASSPRGRNQYF. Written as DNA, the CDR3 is TGTGCCAGCAGCCCAAGAGGGCGGAACCAGTACTTC.

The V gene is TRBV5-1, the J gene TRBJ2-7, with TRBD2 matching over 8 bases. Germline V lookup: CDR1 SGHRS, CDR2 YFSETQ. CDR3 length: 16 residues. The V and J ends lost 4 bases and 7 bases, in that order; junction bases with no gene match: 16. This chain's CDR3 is CASSQLGRGESEEQYF. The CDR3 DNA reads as TGCGCCAGCAGCCAGCTAGGGCGGGGGGAAAGTGAGGAGCAGTACTTC. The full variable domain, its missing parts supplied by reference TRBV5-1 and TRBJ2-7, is KAGVTQTPRYLIKTRGQQVTLSCSPISGHRSVSWYQQTPGQGLQFLFEYFSETQRNKGNFPGRFSGRQFSNSRSEMNVSTLELGDSALYLCASSQLGRGESEEQYFGPGTRLTVT.

The CDR3 region is CASSRRDSRFNSPLHF. The DNA of the CDR3 is TGTGCCAGCAGTCGCCGGGACAGCCGTTTTAATTCACCCCTCCACTTT. J is TRBJ1-6 and V is TRBV6-6; 7 bases map to TRBD1. CDR3 length: 16 amino acids. V was pared by 5 bases and J by 6 bases, with 10 bases of the junction left unmatched. Germline-derived CDR1 and CDR2 are MNHNY and SVGAGI (reference sequence).

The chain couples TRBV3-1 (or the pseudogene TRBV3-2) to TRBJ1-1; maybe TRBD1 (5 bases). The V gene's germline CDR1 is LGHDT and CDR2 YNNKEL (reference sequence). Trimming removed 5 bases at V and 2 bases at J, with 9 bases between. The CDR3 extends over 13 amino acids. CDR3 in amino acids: CASSVQGNTEAFF. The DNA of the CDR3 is TGTGCCAGCAGCGTTCAGGGAAACACTGAAGCTTTCTTT.

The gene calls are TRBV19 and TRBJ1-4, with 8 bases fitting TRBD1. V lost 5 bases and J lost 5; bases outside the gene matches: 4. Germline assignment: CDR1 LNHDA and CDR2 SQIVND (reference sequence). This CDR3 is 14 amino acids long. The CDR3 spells CASSPDRGNEKLFF. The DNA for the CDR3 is TGTGCCAGTAGTCCCGACAGGGGAAATGAAAAACTGTTTTTT.

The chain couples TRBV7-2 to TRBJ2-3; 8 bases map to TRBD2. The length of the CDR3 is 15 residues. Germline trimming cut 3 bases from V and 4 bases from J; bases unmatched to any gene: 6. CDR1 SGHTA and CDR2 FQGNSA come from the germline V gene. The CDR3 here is CASSLRGGGSDTQYF. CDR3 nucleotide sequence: TGTGCCAGCAGCTTGAGAGGCGGGGGGTCAGATACGCAGTATTTT.

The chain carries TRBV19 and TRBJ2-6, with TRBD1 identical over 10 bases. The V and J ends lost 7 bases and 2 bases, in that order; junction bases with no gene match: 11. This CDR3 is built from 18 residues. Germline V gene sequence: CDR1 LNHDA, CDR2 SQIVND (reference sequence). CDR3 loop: CASTNRDRGLTGANVLTF. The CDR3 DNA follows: TGTGCCAGTACTAATAGGGACAGGGGATTGACTGGGGCCAACGTCCTGACTTTC.

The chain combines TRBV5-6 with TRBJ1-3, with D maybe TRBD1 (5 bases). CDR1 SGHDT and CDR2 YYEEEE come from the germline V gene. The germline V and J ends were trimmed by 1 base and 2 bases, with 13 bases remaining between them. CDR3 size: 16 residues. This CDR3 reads CASSLRGIGAGNTIYF. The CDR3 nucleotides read TGTGCCAGCAGCTTGAGGGGTATAGGCGCTGGAAACACCATATATTTT.

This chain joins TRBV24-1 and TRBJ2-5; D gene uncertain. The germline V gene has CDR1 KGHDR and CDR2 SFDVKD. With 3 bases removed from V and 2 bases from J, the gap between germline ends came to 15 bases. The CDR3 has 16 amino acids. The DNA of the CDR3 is TGTGCCACCAGTGATCCTAGGCGGTCTGGACAAGAGACCCAGTACTTC. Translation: CATSDPRRSGQETQYF.

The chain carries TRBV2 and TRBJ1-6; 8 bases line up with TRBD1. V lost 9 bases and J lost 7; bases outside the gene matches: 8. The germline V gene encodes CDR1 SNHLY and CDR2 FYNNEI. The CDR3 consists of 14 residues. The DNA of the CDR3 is TGTGCCAGTCTCGATGACAGGGGAAATTCACCCCTCCACTTT. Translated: CASLDDRGNSPLHF.

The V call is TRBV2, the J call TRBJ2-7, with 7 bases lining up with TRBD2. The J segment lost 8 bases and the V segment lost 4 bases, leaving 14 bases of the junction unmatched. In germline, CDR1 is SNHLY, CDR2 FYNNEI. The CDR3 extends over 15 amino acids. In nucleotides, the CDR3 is TGTGCCAGCAGTGGGGCTAGCGGCCGACCCTTACAGCAGTACTTC. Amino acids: CASSGASGRPLQQYF.

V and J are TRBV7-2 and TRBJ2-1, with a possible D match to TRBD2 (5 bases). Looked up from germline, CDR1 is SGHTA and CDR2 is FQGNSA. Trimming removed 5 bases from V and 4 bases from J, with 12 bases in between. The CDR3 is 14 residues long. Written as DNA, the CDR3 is TGTGCCAGCAGCCAGCGGAATAGTTACAATGAGCAGTTCTTC. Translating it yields CASSQRNSYNEQFF.

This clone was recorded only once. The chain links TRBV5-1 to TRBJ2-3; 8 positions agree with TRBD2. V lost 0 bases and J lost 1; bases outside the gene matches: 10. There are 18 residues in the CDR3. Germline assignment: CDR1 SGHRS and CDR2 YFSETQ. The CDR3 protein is CASSLGVSRGAGTDTQYF. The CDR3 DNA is TGCGCCAGCAGCTTGGGAGTTTCGCGGGGGGCCGGCACAGATACGCAGTATTTT.

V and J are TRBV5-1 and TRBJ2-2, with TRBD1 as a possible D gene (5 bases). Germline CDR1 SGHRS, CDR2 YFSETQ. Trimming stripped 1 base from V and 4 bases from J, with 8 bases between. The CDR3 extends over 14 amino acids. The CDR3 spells CASSLQGSTGELFF. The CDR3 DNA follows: TGCGCCAGCAGCTTGCAGGGATCCACCGGGGAGCTGTTTTTT. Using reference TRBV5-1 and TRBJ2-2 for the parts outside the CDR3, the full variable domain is KAGVTQTPRYLIKTRGQQVTLSCSPISGHRSVSWYQQTPGQGLQFLFEYFSETQRNKGNFPGRFSGRQFSNSRSEMNVSTLELGDSALYLCASSLQGSTGELFFGEGSRLTVL.

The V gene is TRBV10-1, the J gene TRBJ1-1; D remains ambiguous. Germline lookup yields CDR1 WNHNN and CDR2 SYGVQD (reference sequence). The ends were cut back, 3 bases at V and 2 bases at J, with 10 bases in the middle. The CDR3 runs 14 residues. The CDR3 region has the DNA TGCGCCAGCAGTGAAAGTTGGGCCAACACTGAAGCTTTCTTT. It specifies CASSESWANTEAFF.

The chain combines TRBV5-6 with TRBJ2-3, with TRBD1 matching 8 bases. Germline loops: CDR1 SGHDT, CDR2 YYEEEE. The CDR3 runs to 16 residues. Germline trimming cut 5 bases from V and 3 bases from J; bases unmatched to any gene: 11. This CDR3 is CASRRDRREPTDTQYF. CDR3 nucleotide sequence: TGTGCCAGCAGACGGGACAGGAGAGAACCGACAGATACGCAGTATTTT.

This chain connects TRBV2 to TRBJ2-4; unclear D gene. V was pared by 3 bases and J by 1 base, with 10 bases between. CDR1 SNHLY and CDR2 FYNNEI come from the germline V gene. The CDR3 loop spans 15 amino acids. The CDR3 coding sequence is TGTGCCAGCAGTGACGGGTCTTTGGCCAAAAACATTCAGTACTTC. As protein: CASSDGSLAKNIQYF.

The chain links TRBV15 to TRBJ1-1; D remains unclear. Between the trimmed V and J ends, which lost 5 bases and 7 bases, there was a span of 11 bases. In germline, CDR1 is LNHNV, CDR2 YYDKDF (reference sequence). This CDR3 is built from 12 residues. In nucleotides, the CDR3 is TGTGCCACCAGCCCGGGTCAAGTTGAAGCTTTCTTT. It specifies CATSPGQVEAFF.

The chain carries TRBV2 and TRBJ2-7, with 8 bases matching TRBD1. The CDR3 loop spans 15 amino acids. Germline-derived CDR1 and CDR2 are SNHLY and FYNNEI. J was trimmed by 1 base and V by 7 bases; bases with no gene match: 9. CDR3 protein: CASKHTGGSSYEQYF. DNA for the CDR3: TGTGCCAGCAAACATACAGGGGGTAGTTCCTACGAGCAGTACTTC.

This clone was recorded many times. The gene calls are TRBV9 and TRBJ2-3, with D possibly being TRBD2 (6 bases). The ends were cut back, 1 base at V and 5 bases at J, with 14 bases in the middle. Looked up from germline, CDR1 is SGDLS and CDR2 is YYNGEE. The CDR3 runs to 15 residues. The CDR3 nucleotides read TGTGCCAGCAGCGTATCCCCAGCGGGCCTAGATACGCAGTATTTT. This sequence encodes CASSVSPAGLDTQYF. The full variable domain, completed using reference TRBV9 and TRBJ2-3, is DSGVTQTPKHLITATGQRVTLRCSPRSGDLSVYWYQQSLDQGLQFLIQYYNGEERAKGNILERFSAQQFPDLHSELNLSSLELGDSALYFCASSVSPAGLDTQYFGPGTRLTVL.

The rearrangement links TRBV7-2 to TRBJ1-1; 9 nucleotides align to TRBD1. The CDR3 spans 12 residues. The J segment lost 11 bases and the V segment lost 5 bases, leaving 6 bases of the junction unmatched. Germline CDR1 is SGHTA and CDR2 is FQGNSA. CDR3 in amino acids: CASSTGTGTAFF. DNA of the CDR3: TGTGCCAGCAGCACAGGGACAGGGACGGCTTTCTTT.

Here the CDR3 DNA reads TGTGCCAGCAGCTTGGATCCTAGCGCGATAATAGGGACGCAGTATTTT. Translating it yields CASSLDPSAIIGTQYF. The chain links TRBV5-4 to TRBJ2-3, with D possibly TRBD2 on 6 matching bases. The CDR3 covers 16 residues. Trimming left V 0 bases short and J 9 bases short, with 20 bases between. Germline values: CDR1 SGHNT, CDR2 YYREEE (reference sequence).

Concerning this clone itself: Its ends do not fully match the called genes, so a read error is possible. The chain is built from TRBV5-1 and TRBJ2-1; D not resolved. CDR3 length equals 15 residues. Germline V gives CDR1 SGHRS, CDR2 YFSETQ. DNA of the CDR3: TGCGCCAGCAGATTGGACGGAGATTCCTACAATGAGCAGTTCTTC. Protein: CASRLDGDSYNEQFF.

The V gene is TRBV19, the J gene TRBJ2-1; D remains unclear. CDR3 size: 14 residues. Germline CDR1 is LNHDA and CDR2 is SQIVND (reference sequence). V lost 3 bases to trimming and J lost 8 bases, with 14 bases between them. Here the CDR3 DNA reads TGTGCCAGTAGTATCGCCAGGATACAATATGAGCAGTTCTTC. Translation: CASSIARIQYEQFF.

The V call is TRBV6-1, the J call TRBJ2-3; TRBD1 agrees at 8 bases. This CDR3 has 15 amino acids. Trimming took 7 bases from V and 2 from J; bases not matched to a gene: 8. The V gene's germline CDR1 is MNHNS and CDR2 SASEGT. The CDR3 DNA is TGTGCCAGCACCCACGGACAGGGCCACACAGATACGCAGTATTTT. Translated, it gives CASTHGQGHTDTQYF.

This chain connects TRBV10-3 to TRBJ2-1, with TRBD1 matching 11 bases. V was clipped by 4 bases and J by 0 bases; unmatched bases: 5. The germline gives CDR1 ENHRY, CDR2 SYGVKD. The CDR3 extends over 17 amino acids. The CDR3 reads CAISVLGTGGSYNEQFF. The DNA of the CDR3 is TGTGCCATCAGTGTGTTGGGGACAGGGGGCTCCTACAATGAGCAGTTCTTC.

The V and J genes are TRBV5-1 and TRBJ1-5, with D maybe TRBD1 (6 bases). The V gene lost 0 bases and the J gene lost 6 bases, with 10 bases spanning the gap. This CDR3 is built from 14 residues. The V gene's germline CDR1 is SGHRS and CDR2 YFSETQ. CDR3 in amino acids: CASSLGTATQPQHF. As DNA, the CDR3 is TGCGCCAGCAGCTTGGGGACAGCTACTCAGCCCCAGCATTTT.